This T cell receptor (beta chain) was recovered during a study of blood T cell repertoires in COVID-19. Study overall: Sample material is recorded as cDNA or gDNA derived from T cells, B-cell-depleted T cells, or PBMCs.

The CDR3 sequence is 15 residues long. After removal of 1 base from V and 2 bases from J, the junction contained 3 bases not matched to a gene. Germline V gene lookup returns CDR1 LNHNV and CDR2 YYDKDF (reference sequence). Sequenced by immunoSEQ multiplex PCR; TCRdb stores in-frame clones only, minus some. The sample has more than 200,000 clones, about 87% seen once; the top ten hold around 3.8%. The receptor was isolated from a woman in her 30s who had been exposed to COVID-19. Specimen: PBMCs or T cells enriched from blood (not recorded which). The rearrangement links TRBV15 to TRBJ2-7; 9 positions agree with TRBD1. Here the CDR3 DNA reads TGTGCCACCAGCAGAGGTCGACAGGGGGCCTACGAGCAGTACTTC. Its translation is CATSRGRQGAYEQYF.